This T cell receptor beta chain is drawn from a study of blood T cells in healthy people across ages. Study-wide points: The study found more naive CD4+ cells and higher diversity in long-lived than aged donors.

Regarding this clonotype: Its antigen is currently unknown.

Russia was home to the donors, healthy Caucasian individuals aged roughly 6 to 90. Each individual donor underwent a draw of 8 to 10 milliliters of peripheral blood. The germline V and J ends were trimmed by 1 base and 3 bases, with 12 bases remaining between them. This CDR3 has 14 amino acids. CDR1 is DFQATT, CDR2 SNEGSKA, per germline (reference sequence). With a J-beta primer mix and a sample-barcoded 5' primer, a second PCR ran 7 to 11 cycles. Every sample gave at least 2.5 million paired-end reads containing CDR3. TCRdb ran MiXCR on the 5' RACE reads and lists one entry per CDR3 protein. The data hold 700,000 or so distinct CDR3 sequences, with approximately 40% observed a single time.

V gene TRBV20-1 combines with J gene TRBJ1-2, with D possibly TRBD1 on 5 matching bases. The receptor was derived from an elderly man in good health. Sequencing input: blood. The CDR3 loop is CSARAEGMDYGYTF. CDR3 nucleotides: TGCAGTGCTAGAGCGGAGGGGATGGACTATGGCTACACCTTC.